The present T cell receptor (beta chain) was sequenced within a study of blood T cell repertoires in COVID-19. For the study at large: In each case, the material was cDNA or gDNA derived from T cells, B-cell-depleted T cells, or PBMCs.

The length of the CDR3 is 16 residues. CDR1 and CDR2 from the germline V gene are SSHAT and FNYEAQ (reference sequence). Data came from immunoSEQ multiplex PCR; TCRdb stores just in-frame clones and leaves some out. The repertoire includes about 160,000 clones, around 80% of them detected once, and about 3.6% sits in the top ten. Details on this clone: Relative to the germline gene, one junction end is altered; a read error may explain this.

Membership in each cohort depended on participant-reported clinical history. The source material was PBMCs or T cells enriched from blood (not recorded which). V and J are TRBV7-7 and TRBJ2-5; 9 bases are a match to TRBD1. The receptor comes from a woman aged 50 to 60 in a cohort exposed to, infected with or recovered from COVID-19 (not recorded which). For the CDR3, the DNA is TGTGCTAGCAGCTTAGGGGACAGGGAATGGCAAGAGACCCAGTACTTC. Its protein product is CASSLGDREWQETQYF.